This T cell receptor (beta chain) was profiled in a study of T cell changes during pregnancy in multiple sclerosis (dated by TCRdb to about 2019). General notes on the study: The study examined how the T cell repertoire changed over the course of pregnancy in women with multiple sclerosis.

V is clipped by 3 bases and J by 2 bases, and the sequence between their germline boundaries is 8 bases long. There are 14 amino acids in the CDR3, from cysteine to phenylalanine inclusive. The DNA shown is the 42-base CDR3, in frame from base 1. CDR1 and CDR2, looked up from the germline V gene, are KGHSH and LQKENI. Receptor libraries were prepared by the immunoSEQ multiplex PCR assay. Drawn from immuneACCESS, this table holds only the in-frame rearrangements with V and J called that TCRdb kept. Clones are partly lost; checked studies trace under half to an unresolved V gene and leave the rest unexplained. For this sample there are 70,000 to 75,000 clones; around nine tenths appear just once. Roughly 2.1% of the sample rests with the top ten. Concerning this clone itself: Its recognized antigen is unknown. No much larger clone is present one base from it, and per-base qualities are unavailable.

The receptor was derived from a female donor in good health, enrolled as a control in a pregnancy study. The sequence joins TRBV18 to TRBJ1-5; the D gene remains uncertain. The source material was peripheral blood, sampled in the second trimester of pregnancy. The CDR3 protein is CASSPQEGNQPQHF. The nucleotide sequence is TGTGCCAGCTCACCCCAGGAGGGCAATCAGCCCCAGCATTTT.